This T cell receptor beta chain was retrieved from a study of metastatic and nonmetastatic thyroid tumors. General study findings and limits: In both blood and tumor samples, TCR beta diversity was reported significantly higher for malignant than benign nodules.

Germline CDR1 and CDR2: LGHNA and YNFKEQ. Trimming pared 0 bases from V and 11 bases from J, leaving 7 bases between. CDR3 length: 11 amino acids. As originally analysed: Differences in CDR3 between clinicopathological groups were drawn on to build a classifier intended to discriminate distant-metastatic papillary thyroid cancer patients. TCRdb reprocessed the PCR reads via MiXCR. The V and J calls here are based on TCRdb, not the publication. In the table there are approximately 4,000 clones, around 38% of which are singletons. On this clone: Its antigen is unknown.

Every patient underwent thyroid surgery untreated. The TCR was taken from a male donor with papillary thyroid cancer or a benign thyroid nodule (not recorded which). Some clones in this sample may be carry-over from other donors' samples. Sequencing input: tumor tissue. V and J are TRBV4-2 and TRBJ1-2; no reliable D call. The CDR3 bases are TGTGCCAGCAGCCAAGATGAGGATTACACCTTC. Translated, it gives CASSQDEDYTF.